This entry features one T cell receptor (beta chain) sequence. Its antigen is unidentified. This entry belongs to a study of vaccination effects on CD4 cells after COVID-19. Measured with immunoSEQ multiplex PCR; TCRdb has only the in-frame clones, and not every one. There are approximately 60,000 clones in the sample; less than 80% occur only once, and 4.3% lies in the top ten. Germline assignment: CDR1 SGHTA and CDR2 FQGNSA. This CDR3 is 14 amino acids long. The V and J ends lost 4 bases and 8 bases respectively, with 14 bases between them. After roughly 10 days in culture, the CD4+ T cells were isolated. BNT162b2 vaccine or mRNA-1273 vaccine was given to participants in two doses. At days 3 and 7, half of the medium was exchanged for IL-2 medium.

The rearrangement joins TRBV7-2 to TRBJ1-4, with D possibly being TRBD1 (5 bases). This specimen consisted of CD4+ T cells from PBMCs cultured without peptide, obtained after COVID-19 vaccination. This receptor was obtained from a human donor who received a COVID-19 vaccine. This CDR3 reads CASSSTSWGEKLFF. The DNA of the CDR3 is TGTGCCAGCAGCTCTACGTCGTGGGGGGAAAAACTGTTTTTT.